This entry lists 27 T cell receptor beta chains sequenced from one sample in a study of T cell responses to AZD1222 COVID-19 vaccine. The data were produced by immunoSEQ multiplex PCR, yet TCRdb's version contains in-frame clones alone and is incomplete. The table has 150,000 to 180,000 clones, less than 90% seen once. Sequences were derived from peripheral blood, sampled after recovery from COVID-19. These receptors were collected from an adult who had recovered from COVID-19.

The chain recombines TRBV27 with TRBJ1-2; D ambiguous. This CDR3 has 13 amino acids. With 0 bases removed from V and 5 bases from J, the gap between germline ends came to 7 bases. Looked up from germline, CDR1 is MNHEY and CDR2 is SMNVEV (reference sequence). The CDR3: CASSLSLSYGYTF. CDR3 sequence (DNA): TGTGCCAGCAGTTTATCGTTAAGTTATGGCTACACCTTC.

The chain is built from TRBV6-4 and TRBJ2-2; D is perhaps TRBD2 (5 bases). V lost 5 bases and J lost 7, with 14 bases in between. The germline V gene has CDR1 MRHNA and CDR2 SNTAGT. This CDR3 is 14 amino acids long. For the CDR3, the DNA is TGTGCCAGCAGTCAGAACGCGGGCCTCGGGGAGCTGTTTTTT. It codes for CASSQNAGLGELFF.

V usage is TRBV29-1 and J usage is TRBJ2-1; 14 nucleotides agree with TRBD2. Germline loops: CDR1 SQVTM, CDR2 ANQGSEA. The V segment lost 7 bases and the J segment 10 bases; nucleotides outside the gene matches: 9. The CDR3 length is 14 residues. In nucleotides, the CDR3 is TGCAGCGCCCGAGGGACTAGCGGGAGTGGGGAGCAGTTCTTC. Protein sequence: CSARGTSGSGEQFF.

The rearrangement links TRBV9 to TRBJ2-1; TRBD2 matches at 10 bases. Losses at the gene ends were 0 bases for V and 8 bases for J; bases not matched to a gene: 17. The CDR3 length is 19 residues. Germline-derived CDR1 and CDR2 are SGDLS and YYNGEE. CDR3 loop: CASSVGIAGGPPLRDEQFF. CDR3 DNA sequence: TGTGCCAGCAGCGTAGGGATAGCGGGGGGACCACCCCTTAGGGATGAGCAGTTCTTC.

This chain joins TRBV2 and TRBJ2-5, with no clear D. CDR3 size: 12 residues. The germline CDR1 and CDR2 sequences are SNHLY and FYNNEI. V was cut by 10 bases and J by 1 base, with 10 bases left in between. In nucleotides, the CDR3 is TGTGCCACCTCCCGGGCCCAAGAGACCCAGTACTTC. As protein: CATSRAQETQYF.

V and J are TRBV10-3 and TRBJ2-3, with 14 bases fitting TRBD2. This CDR3 has 19 amino acids. The junction had 17 bases not matched to a gene; V was cut back by 6 bases and J by 6 bases. Germline V CDR1 and CDR2: ENHRY, SYGVKD. CDR3 residues: CAIRIGPGLAGEGVDTQYF. As DNA, the CDR3 is TGTGCCATCAGGATAGGGCCGGGACTAGCGGGAGAAGGGGTGGATACGCAGTATTTT.

J is TRBJ2-3 and V is TRBV6-6; D gene unclear. From germline, CDR1 is MNHNY and CDR2 SVGAGI (reference sequence). Deletions cut 6 bases from V and 6 bases from J, with 13 bases between. The CDR3 consists of 13 residues. The CDR3 DNA reads TGTGCCAGCAGCCACGCGTCCCCCGATACGCAGTATTTT. Translated: CASSHASPDTQYF.

This rearrangement joins TRBV3-1 (or the pseudogene TRBV3-2) to TRBJ2-7; D unresolved. The CDR3 runs 12 residues. Germline assignment: CDR1 LGHDT and CDR2 YNNKEL (reference sequence). Trimming removed 0 bases from V and 7 bases from J, with 7 bases in between. In DNA form, the CDR3 reads TGTGCCAGCAGCCAAGATAGGAGAGAGCAGTACTTC. Protein sequence: CASSQDRREQYF.

This clone was counted only a few times. The chain is built from TRBV12-3 or TRBV12-4 and TRBJ2-1; 7 bases match TRBD1. V was pared by 6 bases and J by 4 bases, with 3 bases of the junction left unmatched. The CDR3 spans 13 residues. The CDR3 is CASRPGQYNEQFF. CDR3 in DNA: TGTGCCAGCAGGCCGGGACAGTACAATGAGCAGTTCTTC.

The chain carries TRBV19 and TRBJ1-5, with TRBD1 as a possible D gene (6 bases). From germline, CDR1 is LNHDA and CDR2 SQIVND (reference sequence). The CDR3 extends over 15 amino acids. V lost 3 bases and J lost 4, with 13 bases in between. CDR3: CASSIRIGTNQPQHF. CDR3 bases: TGTGCCAGTAGTATCCGTATCGGGACAAATCAGCCCCAGCATTTT.

The chain uses TRBV4-2 and TRBJ2-7; D perhaps matches TRBD2 (7 bases). V lost 3 bases to trimming and J lost 2 bases, with 14 bases between them. Germline V gene data show CDR1 as LGHNA and CDR2 as YNFKEQ. The CDR3 covers 15 residues. The CDR3 nucleotides read TGTGCCAGCAGCCAGAGGGAGGGGGGGACCTACGAGCAGTACTTC. It encodes CASSQREGGTYEQYF.

This clone has a handful of counts. This sequence joins TRBV4-1 and TRBJ2-7; D is perhaps TRBD2 (5 bases). Germline V gene sequence: CDR1 MGHRA, CDR2 YSYEKL. Trimming left V 1 base short and J 2 bases short, with 12 bases between. The CDR3 is 15 residues long. This chain's CDR3 is CASSQATPGTYEQYF. DNA of the CDR3: TGCGCCAGCAGCCAAGCTACTCCGGGGACCTACGAGCAGTACTTC.

V is TRBV9 and J is TRBJ2-3; tentative D call: TRBD1 (5 bases). The V gene lost 4 bases and the J gene lost 2 bases, with 11 bases spanning the gap. Germline V lookup: CDR1 SGDLS, CDR2 YYNGEE. This CDR3 contains 14 residues. The CDR3 DNA sequence: TGTGCCAGCAGCTCGCAGGGTTCCACAGATACGCAGTATTTT. Its translation is CASSSQGSTDTQYF.

This clone was seen just once. The chain joins TRBV4-1 to TRBJ1-2; 8 bases map to TRBD1. The germline CDR1 and CDR2 sequences are MGHRA and YSYEKL. Trimming took 0 bases from V and 1 from J; bases not matched to a gene: 7. There are 17 residues in the CDR3. This CDR3 is CASSQEIRDRGNYGYTF. As DNA, the CDR3 is TGCGCCAGCAGCCAAGAGATCCGCGACAGGGGTAACTATGGCTACACCTTC.

The chain carries TRBV7-2 and TRBJ1-3, with 7 bases matching TRBD1. The CDR3 is 15 amino acids. Germline CDR1 and CDR2: SGHTA and FQGNSA. V was clipped by 0 bases and J by 8 bases; unmatched bases: 7. The DNA of the CDR3 is TGTGCCAGCAGCTTAGCGCGCCAGGGGGTGGACACCATATATTTT. Protein sequence: CASSLARQGVDTIYF.

The chain links TRBV7-2 to TRBJ1-2; a possible D gene is TRBD1 (6 bases). The CDR3 loop spans 15 amino acids. CDR1 is SGHTA and CDR2 is FQGNSA in the germline V gene. V was pared by 5 bases and J by 4 bases, with 17 bases between. CDR3 nucleotides: TGTGCCAGCAGCCGTAGGGGGGGGGAAGGCTATGGCTACACCTTC. Translating gives CASSRRGGEGYGYTF. The variable domain in full, with the rest retrieved from reference TRBV7-2 and TRBJ1-2, is GAGVSQSPSNKVTEKGKDVELRCDPISGHTALYWYRQSLGQGLEFLIYFQGNSAPDKSGLPSDRFSAERTGGSVSTLTIQRTQQEDSAVYLCASSRRGGEGYGYTFGSGTRLTVV.

The rearrangement uses TRBV7-2 and TRBJ2-5, with 8 nucleotides matching TRBD2. V dropped 5 bases and J dropped 3; count of bases not matched to a gene: 11. CDR3 length: 16 residues. Germline V gene lookup returns CDR1 SGHTA and CDR2 FQGNSA. The CDR3 region is CASSRSVAAGEETQYF. In DNA form, the CDR3 reads TGTGCCAGCAGCCGCAGTGTTGCAGCGGGGGAAGAGACCCAGTACTTC.

V gene TRBV7-9 combines with J gene TRBJ1-1; 7 positions agree with TRBD1. V dropped 5 bases and J dropped 0; count of bases not matched to a gene: 12. The germline V gene encodes CDR1 SEHNR and CDR2 FQNEAQ (reference sequence). This CDR3 has 17 residues. The CDR3 sequence: CASSRLTGSPMNTEAFF. In DNA, the CDR3 is TGTGCCAGCAGCCGCTTGACAGGGTCCCCAATGAACACTGAAGCTTTCTTT.

The chain carries TRBV19 and TRBJ1-1; possibly TRBD1 for D (5 bases). This CDR3 spans 14 amino acids. V lost 3 bases to trimming and J lost 2 bases, with 10 bases between them. Germline V gives CDR1 LNHDA, CDR2 SQIVND (reference sequence). This CDR3 is CASSIKGFNTEAFF. The CDR3 coding sequence is TGTGCCAGTAGTATTAAGGGGTTTAACACTGAAGCTTTCTTT.

This clone was seen once. The genes are TRBV28 and TRBJ1-5; D gene ambiguous. This CDR3 has 12 residues. The V gene lost 3 bases and the J gene lost 9 bases, with 9 bases spanning the gap. Looked up from germline, CDR1 is MDHEN and CDR2 is SYDVKM. The CDR3 sequence: CASSFGERPQHF. The CDR3 nucleotides are TGTGCCAGCAGTTTCGGGGAGCGGCCCCAGCATTTT. The entire variable domain, with the rest obtained from reference TRBV28 and TRBJ1-5, is as follows: DVKVTQSSRYLVKRTGEKVFLECVQDMDHENMFWYRQDPGLGLRLIYFSYDVKMKEKGDIPEGYSVSREKKERFSLILESASTNQTSMYLCASSFGERPQHFGDGTRLSIL.

The chain combines TRBV19 with TRBJ1-5; unclear D gene. V lost 5 bases to trimming and J lost 10 bases, with 18 bases between them. The CDR3 has 14 amino acids. Looked up from germline, CDR1 is LNHDA and CDR2 is SQIVND (reference sequence). CDR3 nucleotides: TGTGCCAGTAGTGTTCAGCCACTTGCTACCCCCCAGCATTTT. Translation: CASSVQPLATPQHF. Drawing the rest from reference TRBV19 and TRBJ1-5, the complete variable domain is DGGITQSPKYLFRKEGQNVTLSCEQNLNHDAMYWYRQDPGQGLRLIYYSQIVNDFQKGDIAEGYSVSREKKESFPLTVTSAQKNPTAFYLCASSVQPLATPQHFGDGTRLSIL.

The chain uses TRBV5-3 and TRBJ1-1; 8 bases agree with TRBD1. TRBV5-3 is given ORF status, its function remaining uncertain. V shed 4 bases, J shed 4 bases, and the junction held 12 bases outside the gene matches. The CDR3 sequence is 16 residues long. The CDR3 bases are TGTGCCAGAAGCCCGGACAGGGATGTTGACGGCACTGAAGCTTTCTTT. As protein: CARSPDRDVDGTEAFF.

This chain connects TRBV11-2 to TRBJ2-6; no clear D gene. Germline V lookup: CDR1 SGHAT, CDR2 FQNNGV. Trimming left V 1 base short and J 0 bases short, with 1 base between. The CDR3 spans 14 residues. The CDR3 DNA reads TGTGCCAGCAGCTTAGTCTCTGGGGCCAACGTCCTGACTTTC. Its translation is CASSLVSGANVLTF.

This chain connects TRBV5-4 to TRBJ2-7; 7 bases map to TRBD1. The CDR3 has 13 residues. With V trimmed by 6 bases and J by 4 bases, 7 bases remained unmatched. The V gene's germline CDR1 is SGHNT and CDR2 YYREEE (reference sequence). DNA of the CDR3: TGTGCCAGCAACCGACAGGGACGGTACGAGCAGTACTTC. This codes for CASNRQGRYEQYF.

About this clone: This sample includes further DNA sequences coding for the same CDR3. The V and J genes are TRBV5-1 and TRBJ1-2; D is unclear. Germline V gene lookup returns CDR1 SGHRS and CDR2 YFSETQ. Between the trimmed V and J ends, which lost 2 bases and 6 bases, there was a span of 17 bases. The CDR3 is made up of 15 amino acids. In nucleotides, the CDR3 is TGCGCCAGCAGCTTCGGATCGGGGAATGTAAATGGCTACACCTTC. Protein product: CASSFGSGNVNGYTF.

This chain joins TRBV7-3 and TRBJ1-6, with 7 bases lining up with TRBD1. The germline gives CDR1 SGHTA, CDR2 FQGTGA. The trim removed 1 base at V and 9 bases at J, leaving 6 bases unmatched. The CDR3 is 15 residues long. Here the CDR3 reads CASSLMGRGGSPLHF. DNA of the CDR3: TGTGCCAGCAGCTTAATGGGCAGGGGGGGTTCACCCCTCCACTTT.

The CDR3 region has the DNA TGCGCCAGCAGCCCCACGGGACCGTCGAGCTCCTATAATTCACCCCTCCACTTT. The encoded protein is CASSPTGPSSSYNSPLHF. This chain links TRBV5-1 with TRBJ1-6; a possible D gene is TRBD1 (5 bases). The CDR3 covers 18 residues. V lost 4 bases to trimming and J lost 0 bases, with 17 bases between them. CDR1 is SGHRS and CDR2 is YFSETQ in the germline V gene.